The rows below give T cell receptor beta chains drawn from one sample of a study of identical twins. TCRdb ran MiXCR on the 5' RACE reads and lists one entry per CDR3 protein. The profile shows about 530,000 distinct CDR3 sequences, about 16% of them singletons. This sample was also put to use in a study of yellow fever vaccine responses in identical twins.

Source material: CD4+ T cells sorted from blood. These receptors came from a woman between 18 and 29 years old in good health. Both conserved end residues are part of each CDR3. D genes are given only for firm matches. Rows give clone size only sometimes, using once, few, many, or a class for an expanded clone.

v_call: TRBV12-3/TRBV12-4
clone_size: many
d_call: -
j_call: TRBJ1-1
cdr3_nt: TGTGCCAGCGGGCGGGACACTGAAGCTTTCTTT
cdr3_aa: CASGRDTEAFF

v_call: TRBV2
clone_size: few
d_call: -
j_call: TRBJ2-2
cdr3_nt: TGTGCCAGCAGTGAACTGCCCAGAGCCACCGGGGAGCTGTTTTTT
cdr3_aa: CASSELPRATGELFF

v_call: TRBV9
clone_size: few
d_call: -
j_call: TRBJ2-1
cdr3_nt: TGTGCCAGCAGCGTGGGACAAGCCACCTACAATGAGCAGTTCTTC
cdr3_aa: CASSVGQATYNEQFF

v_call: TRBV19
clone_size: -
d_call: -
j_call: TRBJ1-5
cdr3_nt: TGTGCCAGCGGGACTTGGGGGAATCAGCCCCAGCATTTT
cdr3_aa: CASGTWGNQPQHF

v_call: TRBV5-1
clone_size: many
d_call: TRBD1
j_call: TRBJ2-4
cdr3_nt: TGCGCCAGCAGCTCGGGACAGCAAAACATTCAGTACTTC
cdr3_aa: CASSSGQQNIQYF

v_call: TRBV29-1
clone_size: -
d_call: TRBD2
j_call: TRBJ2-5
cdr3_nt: TGCAGCGTTGTAATAGGACTAGCGGGGGGAACCTCGGAGACCCAGTACTTC
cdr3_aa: CSVVIGLAGGTSETQYF

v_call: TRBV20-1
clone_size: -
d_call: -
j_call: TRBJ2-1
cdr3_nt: TGCAGTGCTAGAGATCCAAGACTCTCCTACAATGAGCAGTTCTTC
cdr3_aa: CSARDPRLSYNEQFF

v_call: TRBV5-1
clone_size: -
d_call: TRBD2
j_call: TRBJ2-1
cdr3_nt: TGCGCCAGCGCCCGCTCGGGAGGACTAGCGGTAACGAGCTCCTACAATGAGCAGTTCTTC
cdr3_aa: CASARSGGLAVTSSYNEQFF

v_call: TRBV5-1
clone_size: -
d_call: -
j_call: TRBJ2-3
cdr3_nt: TGCGCCAGCAGCCGCTCGGGGGATGGGCCAGATACGCAGTATTTT
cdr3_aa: CASSRSGDGPDTQYF

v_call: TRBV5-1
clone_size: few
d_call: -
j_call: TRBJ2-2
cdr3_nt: TGCGCCAGCAGCTTGGTGGGGACCCCCGGGACCGGGGAGCTGTTTTTT
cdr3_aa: CASSLVGTPGTGELFF

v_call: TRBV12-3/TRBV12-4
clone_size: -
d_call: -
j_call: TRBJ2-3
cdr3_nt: TGTGCCAGCAGTTTAAGGGACTCGGGGGATACGCAGTATTTT
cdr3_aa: CASSLRDSGDTQYF

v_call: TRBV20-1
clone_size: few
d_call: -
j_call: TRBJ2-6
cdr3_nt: TGCAGTGCTAGGGCAGGGTCGGAGGGGGCCAACGTCCTGACTTTC
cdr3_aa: CSARAGSEGANVLTF

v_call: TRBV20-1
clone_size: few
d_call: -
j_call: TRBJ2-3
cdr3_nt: TGCAGTGCAACCGACTATGAGCAGTATTTT
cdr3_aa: CSATDYEQYF

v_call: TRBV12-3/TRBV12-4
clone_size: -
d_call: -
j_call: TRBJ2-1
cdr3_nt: TGTGCCAGCAGTCCTCGGCGGAGGCCCCACAATGAGCAGTTCTTC
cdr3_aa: CASSPRRRPHNEQFF

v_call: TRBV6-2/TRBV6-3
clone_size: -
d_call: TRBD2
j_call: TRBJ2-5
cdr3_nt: TGTGCCAGCACCCCGGGGGAAGCGGGGGGAGGAGAGACCCAGTACTTC
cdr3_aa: CASTPGEAGGGETQYF

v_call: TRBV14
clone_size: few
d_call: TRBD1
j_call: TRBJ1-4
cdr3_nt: TGTGCCAGCAGCCAAGATCCCAGGGGGTTCAACGAAAAACTGTTTTTT
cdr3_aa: CASSQDPRGFNEKLFF